This entry is about one TCR beta chain. What antigen it recognizes has not been identified. Base-call qualities are not available, and no considerably larger clone is one nucleotide away. CDR1 and CDR2 (SGHTA, FQGNSA) derive from the germline V gene. The trim is 5 bases for V and 6 bases for J, with a gap of 15 bases between the germline ends. The CDR3 goes from the cysteine to the phenylalanine over 14 residues. Just CDR3 DNA is preserved here, 42 bases in frame from base 1. The CDR3 regions of human TCRbeta chains were subjected to immunosequencing. The study's own analysis went as follows. Repertoire TCRs were matched against a reference library of SARS-CoV-2-specific TCRs generated with the MIRA antigen-specificity platform. Breadth was defined as the fraction of unique TCRs that were SARS-CoV-2-associated. Depth was defined as the fraction of total T cells that were SARS-CoV-2-associated. Using the MIRA data, every spike-specific TCR was mapped to the spike region that the TCR reacted to and assigned to either a CD4 or a CD8 class. Log10-transformed breadth and depth values were compared by one-way ANOVA with Sidak's multiple comparisons tests. This immuneACCESS table, as held by TCRdb, lists in-frame sequences with V and J called but not all clones. Of the missing ones, under half trace to an unresolved V gene in checked studies; the others have no known cause. V and J calls and clone size are those listed in that table; D and trimming were worked out from the DNA. This sample comprises 75,000 to 90,000 clones, around 73% of them detected only once. The leading ten clones occupy roughly 21% of the sample.

This entry belongs to a study of T cell responses to AZD1222 COVID-19 vaccine (dated by TCRdb to the early 2020s). In terms of the full investigation: AZD1222 recipients given second doses at about 4 weeks or at about 12 weeks were pooled, since spike-specific TCR depth and breadth were not found to differ between the two schedules. A total of 230 or so trial participants underwent TCR sequencing, of whom about 210 received two doses of AZD1222 and about 26 received two doses of the MenACWY control vaccine. Enrollment into the trials was organized by age into subgroups of 18-55, 56-69 and 70-plus years, and those subgroups contained about 160, 30 and 59 TCR-sequenced participants, respectively.

According to the study, the label for this sample's time point signals: baseline before first vaccination. Vaccinee samples were obtained from the UK trials COV001 and COV002, which included a single-blind randomized controlled phase 2/3 trial of AZD1222 (ChAdOx1 nCoV-19) in healthy adults. For TCRbeta chain sequencing, PBMC samples were collected from trial participants at day 0 and at day 28 after the second dose. Summary of the overall study and its limitations: After two AZD1222 doses, spike-specific TCR breadth and depth were significantly higher than at day 0 and than in MenACWY recipients. Epitopes outside the regions mutated in the B.1.351 and B.1.1.7 variants were reportedly recognized by nearly half of the unique spike-specific TCRs. Because no day 14 peak-response samples were available, repertoires were characterized only after the peak T cell response. In the small 56-69-year group, the increase in depth fell short of significance, most likely because of low power. Conclusions about previously exposed vaccinees were limited because only a handful of AZD1222 recipients were SARS-CoV-2 seropositive at baseline. Most participants were white British and females outnumbered males, and the authors suggested that clonal diversity may have been underestimated. Vaccine-associated CD4 TCRs spanned the whole spike protein, with dominant responses in regions 160-218 and 743-854.

The chain is assembled from TRBV7-2 and TRBJ2-3; a tentative D match to TRBD2 spans 6 bases. The receptor was isolated from an adult in good health. The source material was peripheral blood, sampled on day 0 of AZD1222 vaccination. The base sequence is TGTGCCAGCAGCCTTGGAGGGTCCTATGATACGCAGTATTTT. It encodes CASSLGGSYDTQYF.